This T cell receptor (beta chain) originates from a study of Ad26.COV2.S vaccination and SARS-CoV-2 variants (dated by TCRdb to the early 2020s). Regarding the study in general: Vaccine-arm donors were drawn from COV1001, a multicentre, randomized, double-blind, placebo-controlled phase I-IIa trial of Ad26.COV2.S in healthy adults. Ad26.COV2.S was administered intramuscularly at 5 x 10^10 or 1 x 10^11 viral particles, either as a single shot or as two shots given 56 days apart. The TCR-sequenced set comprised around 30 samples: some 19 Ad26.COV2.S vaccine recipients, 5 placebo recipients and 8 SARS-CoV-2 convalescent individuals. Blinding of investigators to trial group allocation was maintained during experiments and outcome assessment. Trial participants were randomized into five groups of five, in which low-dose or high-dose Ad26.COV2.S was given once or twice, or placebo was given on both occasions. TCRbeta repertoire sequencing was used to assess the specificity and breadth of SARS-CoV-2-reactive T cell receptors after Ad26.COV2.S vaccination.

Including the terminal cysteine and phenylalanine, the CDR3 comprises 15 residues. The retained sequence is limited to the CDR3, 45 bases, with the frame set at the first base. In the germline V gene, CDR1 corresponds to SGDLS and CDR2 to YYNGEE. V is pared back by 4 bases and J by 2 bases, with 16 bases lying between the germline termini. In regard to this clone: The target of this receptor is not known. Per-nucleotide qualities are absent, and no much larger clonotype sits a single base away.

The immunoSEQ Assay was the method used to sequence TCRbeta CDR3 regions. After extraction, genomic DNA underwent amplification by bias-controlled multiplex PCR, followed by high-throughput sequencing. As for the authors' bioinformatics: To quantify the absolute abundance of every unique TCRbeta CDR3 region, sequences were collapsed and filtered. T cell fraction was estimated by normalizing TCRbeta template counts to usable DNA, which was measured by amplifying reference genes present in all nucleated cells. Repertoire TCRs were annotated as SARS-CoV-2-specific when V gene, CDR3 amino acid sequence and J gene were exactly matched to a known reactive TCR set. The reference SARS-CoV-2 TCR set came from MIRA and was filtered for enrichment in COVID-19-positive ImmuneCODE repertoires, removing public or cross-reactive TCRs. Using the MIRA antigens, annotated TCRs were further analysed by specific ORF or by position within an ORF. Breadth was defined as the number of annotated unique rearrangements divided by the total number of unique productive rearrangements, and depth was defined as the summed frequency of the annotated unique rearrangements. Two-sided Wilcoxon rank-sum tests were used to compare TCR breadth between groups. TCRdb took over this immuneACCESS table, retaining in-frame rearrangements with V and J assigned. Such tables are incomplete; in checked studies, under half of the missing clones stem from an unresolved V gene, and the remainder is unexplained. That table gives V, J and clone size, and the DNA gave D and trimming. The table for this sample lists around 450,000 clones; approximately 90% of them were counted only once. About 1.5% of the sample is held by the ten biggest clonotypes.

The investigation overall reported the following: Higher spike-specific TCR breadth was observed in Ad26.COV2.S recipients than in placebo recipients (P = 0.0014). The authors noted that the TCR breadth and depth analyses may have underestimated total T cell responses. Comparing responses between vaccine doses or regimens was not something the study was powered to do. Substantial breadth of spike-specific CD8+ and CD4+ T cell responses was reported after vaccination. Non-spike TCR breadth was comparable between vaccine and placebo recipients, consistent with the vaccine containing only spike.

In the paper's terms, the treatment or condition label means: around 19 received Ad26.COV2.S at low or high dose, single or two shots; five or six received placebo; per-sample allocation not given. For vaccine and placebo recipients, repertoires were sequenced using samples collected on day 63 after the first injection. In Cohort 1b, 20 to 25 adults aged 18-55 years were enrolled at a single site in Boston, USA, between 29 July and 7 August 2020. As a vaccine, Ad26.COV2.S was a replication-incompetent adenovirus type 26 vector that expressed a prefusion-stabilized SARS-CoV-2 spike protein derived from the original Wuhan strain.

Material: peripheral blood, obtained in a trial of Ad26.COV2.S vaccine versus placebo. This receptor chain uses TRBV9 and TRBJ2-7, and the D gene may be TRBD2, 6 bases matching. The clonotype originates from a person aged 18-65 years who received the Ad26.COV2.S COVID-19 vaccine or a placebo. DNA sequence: TGTGCCAGCAGCCCTGAGGGGACTTATACCTACGAGCAGTACTTC. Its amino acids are CASSPEGTYTYEQYF.